This is a list of T cell receptor beta chains from one sample in a study of Ad26.COV2.S vaccination and SARS-CoV-2 variants. The data were produced by immunoSEQ multiplex PCR, yet TCRdb's version contains in-frame clones alone and is incomplete. The table lists about 350,000 clones, approximately 84% of them singletons. The source material was peripheral blood, sampled in a trial of Ad26.COV2.S vaccine versus placebo. Receptors were obtained from a person between 18 and 60 years old who received the Ad26.COV2.S COVID-19 vaccine or a placebo. The CDR3 runs from the conserved cysteine through the conserved F or W. The order of the fields is CDR3 DNA, CDR3 protein, V gene, CDR3 length, clone size, D gene, J gene. The D gene is left open where the match is weak. Rows may omit the clone size; those that give it use once, few, many or a size class.

CDR3 DNA: TGCGCCAGCAACGATGGATCAAGCACAGATACGCAGTATTTT
CDR3 protein: CASNDGSSTDTQYF
V gene: TRBV10-1
CDR3 length: 14
clone size: NA
D gene: NA
J gene: TRBJ2-3

CDR3 DNA: TGTGCCAGCAGTTTGCAGGTGGACACTGAAGCTTTCTTT
CDR3 protein: CASSLQVDTEAFF
V gene: TRBV28
CDR3 length: 13
clone size: NA
D gene: NA
J gene: TRBJ1-1

CDR3 DNA: TGTGCCACCAGTGATATGAGTAGCGGGAGACCAGATACGCAGTATTTT
CDR3 protein: CATSDMSSGRPDTQYF
V gene: TRBV24-1
CDR3 length: 16
clone size: NA
D gene: TRBD2
J gene: TRBJ2-3

CDR3 DNA: TGCGCCAGCAGCCTTGAGGAGGCGACCACCGGGGAGCTGTTTTTT
CDR3 protein: CASSLEEATTGELFF
V gene: TRBV4-3
CDR3 length: 15
clone size: NA
D gene: NA
J gene: TRBJ2-2

CDR3 DNA: TGTGCCAGCAGCGTAGGGGCAGGGGATCAGCCCCAGCATTTT
CDR3 protein: CASSVGAGDQPQHF
V gene: TRBV9
CDR3 length: 14
clone size: NA
D gene: NA
J gene: TRBJ1-5

CDR3 DNA: TGTGCCAGCAGTTTGCAGGGGGGAAACACTGAAGCTTTCTTT
CDR3 protein: CASSLQGGNTEAFF
V gene: TRBV28
CDR3 length: 14
clone size: NA
D gene: TRBD1
J gene: TRBJ1-1

CDR3 DNA: TGCAGCGTTGAAGGGAAGGGCACCGGGGAGCTGTTTTTT
CDR3 protein: CSVEGKGTGELFF
V gene: TRBV29-1
CDR3 length: 13
clone size: NA
D gene: NA
J gene: TRBJ2-2

CDR3 DNA: TGTGCCTGGAGTCCGGGCATCTCTGGAAACACCATATATTTT
CDR3 protein: CAWSPGISGNTIYF
V gene: TRBV30
CDR3 length: 14
clone size: NA
D gene: NA
J gene: TRBJ1-3

CDR3 DNA: TGCGCCAGCAGCCAAGATCCCTCCGGGACAGACTCCTACGAGCAGTACTTC
CDR3 protein: CASSQDPSGTDSYEQYF
V gene: TRBV4-1
CDR3 length: 17
clone size: few
D gene: TRBD1
J gene: TRBJ2-7

CDR3 DNA: TGCGCCAGCAGCTTGGGGTCCGGTGTGGATGAAAAACTGTTTTTT
CDR3 protein: CASSLGSGVDEKLFF
V gene: TRBV5-1
CDR3 length: 15
clone size: NA
D gene: NA
J gene: TRBJ1-4

CDR3 DNA: TGTGCCAGCAGCCTCTCGGGGGGTGTCGCTGAAGCTTTCTTT
CDR3 protein: CASSLSGGVAEAFF
V gene: TRBV9
CDR3 length: 14
clone size: NA
D gene: NA
J gene: TRBJ1-1

CDR3 DNA: TGTGCCAGCAGCCCGTGGACTAGCGGGAGGGCTGGAGATACGCAGTATTTT
CDR3 protein: CASSPWTSGRAGDTQYF
V gene: TRBV21-1
CDR3 length: 17
clone size: NA
D gene: NA
J gene: TRBJ2-3

CDR3 DNA: TGCGCCAGCAGCCCGGAGGGGAGCCCTGGAAACACCATATATTTT
CDR3 protein: CASSPEGSPGNTIYF
V gene: TRBV5-1
CDR3 length: 15
clone size: NA
D gene: NA
J gene: TRBJ1-3

CDR3 DNA: TGTGCCAGCAGTTCCCTCGGGCCTACCAATCAGCCCCAGCATTTT
CDR3 protein: CASSSLGPTNQPQHF
V gene: TRBV6-5
CDR3 length: 15
clone size: NA
D gene: NA
J gene: TRBJ1-5

CDR3 DNA: TGCGCCAGCAGCTTGGCGCAGGGGTTGGGGGAAAAACTGTTTTTT
CDR3 protein: CASSLAQGLGEKLFF
V gene: TRBV5-1
CDR3 length: 15
clone size: NA
D gene: NA
J gene: TRBJ1-4

CDR3 DNA: TGTGCCAGCGGACTAGGGACCTCCTACGAGCAGTACTTC
CDR3 protein: CASGLGTSYEQYF
V gene: TRBV2
CDR3 length: 13
clone size: NA
D gene: TRBD2
J gene: TRBJ2-7

CDR3 DNA: TGTGCCAGCAGTTGGGGACCGACCCTTTATAATTCACCCCTCCACTTT
CDR3 protein: CASSWGPTLYNSPLHF
V gene: TRBV5-6
CDR3 length: 16
clone size: NA
D gene: NA
J gene: TRBJ1-6

CDR3 DNA: TGCGCCAGCAGTATAGACACTGAAGCTTTCTTT
CDR3 protein: CASSIDTEAFF
V gene: TRBV10-2
CDR3 length: 11
clone size: NA
D gene: NA
J gene: TRBJ1-1

CDR3 DNA: TGTTATCCTGCCAGGAACACTGAAGCTTTCTTT
CDR3 protein: CYPARNTEAFF
V gene: TRBV20-1
CDR3 length: 11
clone size: NA
D gene: NA
J gene: TRBJ1-1

CDR3 DNA: TGTGCCAGCAGTCCGGACTCCGGGACTAGCGGGAGGATCAGGTCCTACGAGCAGTACTTC
CDR3 protein: CASSPDSGTSGRIRSYEQYF
V gene: TRBV6-6
CDR3 length: 20
clone size: NA
D gene: TRBD2
J gene: TRBJ2-7

CDR3 DNA: TGTGCCAGCAGCCAAACTGATCTAGCGGGAAGGTATGAGCAGTTCTTC
CDR3 protein: CASSQTDLAGRYEQFF
V gene: TRBV6-2/TRBV6-3
CDR3 length: 16
clone size: NA
D gene: TRBD2
J gene: TRBJ2-1

CDR3 DNA: TGTGCCAGCAGTGACCTAGCGGGGGACCCCTACAATGAGCAGTTCTTC
CDR3 protein: CASSDLAGDPYNEQFF
V gene: TRBV6-1
CDR3 length: 16
clone size: NA
D gene: TRBD2
J gene: TRBJ2-1

CDR3 DNA: TGTGCCAGCAGCGCGAGATCAGGGTTGAGCGGCACCGGGGAGCTGTTTTTT
CDR3 protein: CASSARSGLSGTGELFF
V gene: TRBV9
CDR3 length: 17
clone size: NA
D gene: NA
J gene: TRBJ2-2

CDR3 DNA: TGTGCCAGCAGCGGGACAGGGGGATCTGGGGCCAACGTCCTGACTTTC
CDR3 protein: CASSGTGGSGANVLTF
V gene: TRBV7-9
CDR3 length: 16
clone size: NA
D gene: TRBD1
J gene: TRBJ2-6

CDR3 DNA: TGTGCCAGCTCACAGGGGAACAATGTTTACGAGCAGTACTTC
CDR3 protein: CASSQGNNVYEQYF
V gene: TRBV18
CDR3 length: 14
clone size: NA
D gene: NA
J gene: TRBJ2-7

CDR3 DNA: TGTGCCAGCAGCCGCAACACAGGGCCTGGCGAGCAGTACTTC
CDR3 protein: CASSRNTGPGEQYF
V gene: TRBV7-9
CDR3 length: 14
clone size: few
D gene: NA
J gene: TRBJ2-7

CDR3 DNA: TGCGCCAGCAGTGAGAAATTGCTGGACGCCACCTGCTATGGCTACACCTTC
CDR3 protein: CASSEKLLDATCYGYTF
V gene: TRBV10-1
CDR3 length: 17
clone size: few
D gene: NA
J gene: TRBJ1-2

CDR3 DNA: TGTGCCAGCAGCTTTCGGGGGACCGGGGAGCTGTTTTTT
CDR3 protein: CASSFRGTGELFF
V gene: TRBV5-4
CDR3 length: 13
clone size: NA
D gene: NA
J gene: TRBJ2-2

CDR3 DNA: TGTGCCAGCAGCCCGCCGGGAAGCGGGAATGCCCCCCCCTACAATGAGCAGTTCTTC
CDR3 protein: CASSPPGSGNAPPYNEQFF
V gene: TRBV7-9
CDR3 length: 19
clone size: NA
D gene: TRBD2
J gene: TRBJ2-1

CDR3 DNA: TGTGCCAGCCTCAGGGTGGAGAATCCCGGGGAGCTGTTTTTT
CDR3 protein: CASLRVENPGELFF
V gene: TRBV7-9
CDR3 length: 14
clone size: NA
D gene: NA
J gene: TRBJ2-2

CDR3 DNA: TGTGCCAGCAGTGAAGGGACTAGCGGGGCTATAAGCTCCTACGAGCAGTACTTC
CDR3 protein: CASSEGTSGAISSYEQYF
V gene: TRBV25-1
CDR3 length: 18
clone size: NA
D gene: TRBD2
J gene: TRBJ2-7

CDR3 DNA: TGTGCCAGCAGGGAAACTAGCGGGGTATACAATGAGCAGTTCTTC
CDR3 protein: CASRETSGVYNEQFF
V gene: TRBV2
CDR3 length: 15
clone size: NA
D gene: TRBD2
J gene: TRBJ2-1

CDR3 DNA: TGTGCTAGTGGTTTGGAAATTTACGAGCAGTACTTC
CDR3 protein: CASGLEIYEQYF
V gene: TRBV12-5
CDR3 length: 12
clone size: NA
D gene: NA
J gene: TRBJ2-7

CDR3 DNA: TGTGCCAGCAGCGTAGTTCCAGGAGGTCGAAACACCATATATTTT
CDR3 protein: CASSVVPGGRNTIYF
V gene: TRBV9
CDR3 length: 15
clone size: NA
D gene: NA
J gene: TRBJ1-3

CDR3 DNA: TGTGCCAGCAGCTTTGAGACAGGGGGAACCTACAATGAGCAGTTCTTC
CDR3 protein: CASSFETGGTYNEQFF
V gene: TRBV5-6
CDR3 length: 16
clone size: NA
D gene: TRBD1
J gene: TRBJ2-1

CDR3 DNA: TGTGCCAGCAGTGAAAATGTCTACCTCCAAGAGACCCAGTACTTC
CDR3 protein: CASSENVYLQETQYF
V gene: TRBV2
CDR3 length: 15
clone size: NA
D gene: NA
J gene: TRBJ2-5

CDR3 DNA: TGCGCCAGCAGCCAAGCCGGGGGGTATAATTCACCCCTCCACTTT
CDR3 protein: CASSQAGGYNSPLHF
V gene: TRBV4-3
CDR3 length: 15
clone size: NA
D gene: NA
J gene: TRBJ1-6

CDR3 DNA: TGTGCCAGCACCGAACGGGACAGGGGGCCCGAGCAGTACTTC
CDR3 protein: CASTERDRGPEQYF
V gene: TRBV2
CDR3 length: 14
clone size: NA
D gene: TRBD1
J gene: TRBJ2-7

CDR3 DNA: TGTGCCAGCAGCTACAACCTAGAATGGGGGTGGGCGGCGGCAGATACGCAGTATTTT
CDR3 protein: CASSYNLEWGWAAADTQYF
V gene: TRBV5-6
CDR3 length: 19
clone size: NA
D gene: NA
J gene: TRBJ2-3

CDR3 DNA: TGTGCCAGCAGTTACGGAAGGGGGGTTGGTACTGAAGCTTTCTTT
CDR3 protein: CASSYGRGVGTEAFF
V gene: TRBV6-5
CDR3 length: 15
clone size: once
D gene: NA
J gene: TRBJ1-1

CDR3 DNA: TGTGCCAGCAGTTACAGACGAGGACAGGGGGCCACTAGCAATCAGCCCCAGCATTTT
CDR3 protein: CASSYRRGQGATSNQPQHF
V gene: TRBV6-2/TRBV6-3
CDR3 length: 19
clone size: NA
D gene: TRBD1
J gene: TRBJ1-5

CDR3 DNA: TGTGCCAGCTCACAACAGGGCCCAACTAATGAAAAACTGTTTTTT
CDR3 protein: CASSQQGPTNEKLFF
V gene: TRBV18
CDR3 length: 15
clone size: NA
D gene: NA
J gene: TRBJ1-4

CDR3 DNA: TGTGCCAGCAGCTTAGTTGTAGCGGGAGAGCAGTTCTTC
CDR3 protein: CASSLVVAGEQFF
V gene: TRBV7-9
CDR3 length: 13
clone size: NA
D gene: TRBD2
J gene: TRBJ2-1

CDR3 DNA: TGCGCCAGCAGCCAAGAGACTAGCGGGGGGCAAGAGACCCAGTACTTC
CDR3 protein: CASSQETSGGQETQYF
V gene: TRBV4-3
CDR3 length: 16
clone size: NA
D gene: TRBD2
J gene: TRBJ2-5

CDR3 DNA: TGCGCCAGCAGTTCCCGGGCTCTGGGGGAGGAAAAACTGTTTTTT
CDR3 protein: CASSSRALGEEKLFF
V gene: TRBV5-1
CDR3 length: 15
clone size: NA
D gene: NA
J gene: TRBJ1-4

CDR3 DNA: TGTGCCAGCAGTGGAAATGAGCAGTTCTTC
CDR3 protein: CASSGNEQFF
V gene: TRBV9
CDR3 length: 10
clone size: NA
D gene: NA
J gene: TRBJ2-1

CDR3 DNA: TGCAGCCAGACAGAGGCAGGGGGAGGCTACACCTTC
CDR3 protein: CSQTEAGGGYTF
V gene: TRBV29-1
CDR3 length: 12
clone size: NA
D gene: TRBD1
J gene: TRBJ1-2

CDR3 DNA: TGTGCCAGCAGTTACGCCCCAGGGGAGGTGGGGACCCAGTACTTC
CDR3 protein: CASSYAPGEVGTQYF
V gene: TRBV6-2/TRBV6-3
CDR3 length: 15
clone size: NA
D gene: NA
J gene: TRBJ2-5

CDR3 DNA: TGTGCCAGCAGCCAAGAGGTAGGGCTAGCGGGAGTGGTTTACAATGAGCAGTTCTTC
CDR3 protein: CASSQEVGLAGVVYNEQFF
V gene: TRBV14
CDR3 length: 19
clone size: NA
D gene: TRBD2
J gene: TRBJ2-1